What follows are 12 T cell receptor beta chains derived from one specimen sequenced in a study of blood T cell repertoires in COVID-19 (dated by TCRdb to between 2020 and 2021). Library method: the immunoSEQ multiplex PCR assay. As stored in TCRdb, this immuneACCESS dataset retains in-frame rearrangements with V and J assigned. A fraction of the clones does not appear; measured against another copy, unresolved V genes explain less than half of the discrepancy, and the remainder lacks a known reason. The sample table contains approximately 100,000 clones; only one count was recorded for 75% to 85% of them. The ten top clones hold more than 9% of the sample. The source material was peripheral blood. The receptor set was obtained from a human donor in a cohort sampled during active COVID-19.

This chain connects TRBV23-1 to TRBJ2-2; 15 bases align to TRBD2. TRBV23-1 belongs to the ORF category, with a function that is uncertain. After removal of 4 bases from V and 5 bases from J, the junction contained 14 bases not matched to a gene. The CDR3 sequence is 20 residues long. CDR3 nucleotides: TGCGCCAGCAGTCCTCGGACTAGCGGGGGGGCCGTTGGAAAAACCGGGGAGCTGTTTTTT. Protein product: CASSPRTSGGAVGKTGELFF.

The J gene is TRBJ2-1, the V gene TRBV2; no clear D gene. Germline V gene data show CDR1 as SNHLY and CDR2 as FYNNEI. The CDR3 has 14 residues. V was cut by 11 bases and J by 5 bases, with 19 bases left in between. The CDR3 reads CARSQAGRDNEQFF. Here the CDR3 DNA reads TGTGCCCGCTCTCAGGCAGGTAGAGACAATGAGCAGTTCTTC.

This chain joins TRBV4-3 and TRBJ2-7, with 9 bases fitting TRBD1. With V trimmed by 0 bases and J by 6 bases, 15 bases remained unmatched. The CDR3 contains 18 residues. Germline V lookup: CDR1 LGHNA, CDR2 YSLEER. CDR3: CASSQDAHRDRARFEQYF. The CDR3 bases are TGCGCCAGCAGCCAAGATGCGCACAGGGACAGGGCTCGGTTCGAGCAGTACTTC.

CDR3 sequence: CASRDRDGSPLHF. The CDR3 DNA reads TGTGCCAGCAGGGACAGGGATGGATCACCCCTCCACTTT. V is TRBV7-2 and J is TRBJ1-6; 8 nucleotides match TRBD1. The junction had 5 bases not matched to a gene; V was cut back by 6 bases and J by 10 bases. This CDR3 is built from 13 residues. Germline V gives CDR1 SGHTA, CDR2 FQGNSA. The complete variable domain, with remaining parts taken from reference TRBV7-2 and TRBJ1-6, reads GAGVSQSPSNKVTEKGKDVELRCDPISGHTALYWYRQSLGQGLEFLIYFQGNSAPDKSGLPSDRFSAERTGGSVSTLTIQRTQQEDSAVYLCASRDRDGSPLHFGNGTRLTVT.

This CDR3 reads CASSMGTGVSYEQYF. The CDR3 DNA reads TGTGCCAGTAGTATGGGGACAGGGGTTTCCTACGAGCAGTACTTC. V is TRBV19 and J is TRBJ2-7, with TRBD1 matching 10 bases. The germline V gene has CDR1 LNHDA and CDR2 SQIVND (reference sequence). J was trimmed by 1 base and V by 3 bases; bases with no gene match: 3. The CDR3 spans 15 residues.

The chain uses TRBV6-1 and TRBJ1-2; weak D call: TRBD1 (5 bases). The CDR3 is 12 residues long. Germline assignment: CDR1 MNHNS and CDR2 SASEGT. Trimming removed 3 bases at V and 8 bases at J, with 10 bases between. Written as DNA, the CDR3 is TGTGCCAGCAGTGATTCAGGGAGGGGCTACACCTTC. It encodes CASSDSGRGYTF.

The chain is built from TRBV19 and TRBJ2-6; 9 bases fit TRBD1. Germline CDR1 LNHDA, CDR2 SQIVND (reference sequence). With 5 bases clipped from V and 3 bases from J, the junction kept 11 bases outside the gene matches. The CDR3 totals 18 residues. CDR3 sequence reads: CASSSPRDRAGGANVLTF. DNA for the CDR3: TGTGCCAGTAGTTCGCCCCGGGACAGGGCGGGTGGGGCCAACGTCCTGACTTTC.

The CDR3 protein is CASSPRQGYQPQHF. CDR3 sequence (DNA): TGTGCCAGTAGTCCCCGACAGGGCTATCAGCCCCAGCATTTT. This rearrangement joins TRBV19 to TRBJ1-5; 7 nucleotides line up with TRBD1. V lost 5 bases and J lost 5; bases outside the gene matches: 6. Germline CDR1 reads LNHDA; CDR2 reads SQIVND (reference sequence). The CDR3 runs to 14 residues.

This clone appeared a few times. The chain joins TRBV3-1 (or the pseudogene TRBV3-2) to TRBJ2-7, with D possibly TRBD2 on 5 matching bases. Germline CDR1 LGHDT, CDR2 YNNKEL (reference sequence). The CDR3 runs to 15 residues. Deletions cut 0 bases from V and 0 bases from J, with 9 bases between. The CDR3 spells CASSQDRRSSYEQYF. In nucleotides, the CDR3 is TGTGCCAGCAGCCAAGACAGGAGGAGCTCCTACGAGCAGTACTTC.

V is TRBV6-5 and J is TRBJ1-2, with D possibly being TRBD1 (5 bases). Trimming removed 0 bases from V and 6 bases from J, with 11 bases in between. The CDR3 loop spans 14 amino acids. Germline V gene data show CDR1 as MNHEY and CDR2 as SVGAGI. The CDR3 sequence: CASSYSSWGDGYTF. The DNA for the CDR3 is TGTGCCAGCAGTTACTCGTCTTGGGGGGATGGCTACACCTTC.

The chain has TRBV11-3 and TRBJ1-4, with a weak D call TRBD1 (5 bases). Germline V gene data show CDR1 as SGHNT and CDR2 as YENEEA. V was clipped by 2 bases and J by 5 bases, with 9 bases between them. The CDR3 is 14 amino acids. CDR3 nucleotides: TGTGCCAGCAGCTTATCCGGGGGGAATGAAAAACTGTTTTTT. It encodes CASSLSGGNEKLFF.

This rearrangement joins TRBV24-1 to TRBJ1-4, with 11 bases fitting TRBD1. The CDR3 has 19 amino acids. V was pared by 8 bases and J by 8 bases, with 21 bases of the junction left unmatched. CDR1 KGHDR and CDR2 SFDVKD come from the germline V gene. CDR3 DNA sequence: TGTGCCACCATCGGGACAGGGGGTTCGCGATTACGTCCCCCAGAAAAACTGTTTTTT. Translated: CATIGTGGSRLRPPEKLFF.